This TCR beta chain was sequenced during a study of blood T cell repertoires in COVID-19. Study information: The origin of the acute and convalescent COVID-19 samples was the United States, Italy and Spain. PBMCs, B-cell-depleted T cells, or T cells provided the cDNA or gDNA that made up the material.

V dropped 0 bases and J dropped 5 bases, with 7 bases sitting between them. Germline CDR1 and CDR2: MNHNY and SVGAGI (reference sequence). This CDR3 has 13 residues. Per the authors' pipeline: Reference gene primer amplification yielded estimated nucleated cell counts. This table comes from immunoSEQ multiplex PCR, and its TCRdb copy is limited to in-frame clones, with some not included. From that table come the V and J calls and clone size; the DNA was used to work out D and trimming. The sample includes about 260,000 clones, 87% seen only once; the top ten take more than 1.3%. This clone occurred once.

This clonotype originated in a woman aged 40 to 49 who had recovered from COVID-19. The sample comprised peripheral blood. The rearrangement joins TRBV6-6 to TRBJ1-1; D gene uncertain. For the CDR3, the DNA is TGTGCCAGCAGTTACTCTGACTTGACTGAAGCTTTCTTT. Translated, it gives CASSYSDLTEAFF.